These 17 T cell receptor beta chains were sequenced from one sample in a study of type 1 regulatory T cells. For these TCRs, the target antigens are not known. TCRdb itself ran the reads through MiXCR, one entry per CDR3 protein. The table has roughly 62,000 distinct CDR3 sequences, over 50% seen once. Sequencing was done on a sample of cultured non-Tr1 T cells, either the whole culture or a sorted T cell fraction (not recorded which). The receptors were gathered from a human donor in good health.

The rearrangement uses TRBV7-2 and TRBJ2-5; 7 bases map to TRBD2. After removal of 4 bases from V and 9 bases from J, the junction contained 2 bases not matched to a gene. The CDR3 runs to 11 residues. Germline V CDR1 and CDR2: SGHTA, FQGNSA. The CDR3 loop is CASSSTSAQYF. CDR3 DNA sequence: TGTGCCAGCAGCTCCACTAGCGCCCAGTACTTC.

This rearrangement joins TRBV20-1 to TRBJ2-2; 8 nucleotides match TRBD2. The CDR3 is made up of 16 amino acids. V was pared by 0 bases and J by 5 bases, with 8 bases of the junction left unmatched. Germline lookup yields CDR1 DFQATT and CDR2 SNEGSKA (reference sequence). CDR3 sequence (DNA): TGCAGTGCTAGAGATCCGGCGGGACTAGTGACCGGGGAGCTGTTTTTT. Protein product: CSARDPAGLVTGELFF.

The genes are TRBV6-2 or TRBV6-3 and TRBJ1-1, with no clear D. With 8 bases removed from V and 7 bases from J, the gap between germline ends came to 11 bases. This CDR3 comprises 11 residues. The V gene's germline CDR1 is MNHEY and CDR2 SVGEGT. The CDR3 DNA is TGTGCCAGCTCATTTGATATTGAAGCTTTCTTT. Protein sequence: CASSFDIEAFF.

CDR3 amino acids: CASSVAATYEQYF. The DNA for the CDR3 is TGTGCCAGCAGTGTTGCAGCAACCTACGAGCAGTACTTC. The rearrangement links TRBV6-1 to TRBJ2-7; unclear D gene. This CDR3 region has 13 residues. Germline values: CDR1 MNHNS, CDR2 SASEGT. Trimming stripped 4 bases from V and 2 bases from J, with 9 bases between.

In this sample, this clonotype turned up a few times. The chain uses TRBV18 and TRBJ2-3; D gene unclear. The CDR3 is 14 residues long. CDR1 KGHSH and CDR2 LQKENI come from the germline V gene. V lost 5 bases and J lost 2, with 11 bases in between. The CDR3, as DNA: TGTGCCAGCTCAGCCGACTCTACCACAGATACGCAGTATTTT. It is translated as CASSADSTTDTQYF.

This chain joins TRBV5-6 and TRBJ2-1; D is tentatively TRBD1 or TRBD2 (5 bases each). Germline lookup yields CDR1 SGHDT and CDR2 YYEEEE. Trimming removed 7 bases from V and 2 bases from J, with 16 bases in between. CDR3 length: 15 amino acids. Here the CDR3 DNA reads TGTGCCAGCGGCACCGGGACGGCTACCTACAATGAGCAGTTCTTC. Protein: CASGTGTATYNEQFF.

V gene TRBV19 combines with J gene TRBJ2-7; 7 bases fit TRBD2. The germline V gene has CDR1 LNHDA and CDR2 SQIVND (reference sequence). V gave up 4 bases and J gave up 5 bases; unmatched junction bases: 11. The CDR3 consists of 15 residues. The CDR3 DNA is TGTGCCAGTAGTAACAGCGGGATTCCCCCCAACGAGCAGTACTTC. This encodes CASSNSGIPPNEQYF.

CDR3 nucleotide sequence: TGTGCCAGCAGCTTAATTAGTTGGGGGGAGGGAGGGAACTACGAGCAGTACTTC. It encodes CASSLISWGEGGNYEQYF. This rearrangement joins TRBV7-2 to TRBJ2-7, with 7 bases lining up with TRBD2. Germline V gives CDR1 SGHTA, CDR2 FQGNSA. V gave up 2 bases and J gave up 3 bases; unmatched junction bases: 16. This CDR3 has 18 amino acids.

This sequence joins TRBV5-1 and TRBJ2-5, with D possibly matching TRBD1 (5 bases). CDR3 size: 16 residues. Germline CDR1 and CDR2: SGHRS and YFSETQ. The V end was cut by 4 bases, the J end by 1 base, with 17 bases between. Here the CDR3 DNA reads TGCGCCAGCAGCACTCTCAGGGTCCTAACCCAAGAGACCCAGTACTTC. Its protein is CASSTLRVLTQETQYF.

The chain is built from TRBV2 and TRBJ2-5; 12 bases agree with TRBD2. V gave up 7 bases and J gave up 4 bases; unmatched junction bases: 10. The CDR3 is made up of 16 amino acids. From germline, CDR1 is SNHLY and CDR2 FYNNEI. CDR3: CASNGLAGTVGETQYF. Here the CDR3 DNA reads TGTGCCAGCAACGGACTAGCGGGAACTGTTGGAGAGACCCAGTACTTC.

CDR3 DNA sequence: TGCAGCGCTAAGAACACTGAAGCTTTCTTT. Translating gives CSAKNTEAFF. The V gene is TRBV29-1, the J gene TRBJ1-1; D ambiguous. The germline gives CDR1 SQVTM, CDR2 ANQGSEA. The length of the CDR3 is 10 residues. The V end lost 7 bases, the J end lost 1 base, and 4 bases lay between the germline ends.

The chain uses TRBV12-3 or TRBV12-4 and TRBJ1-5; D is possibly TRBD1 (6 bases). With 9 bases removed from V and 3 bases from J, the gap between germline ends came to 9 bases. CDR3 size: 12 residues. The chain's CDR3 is CASRDNNQPQHF. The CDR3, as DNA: TGTGCCAGTCGGGACAACAATCAGCCCCAGCATTTT.

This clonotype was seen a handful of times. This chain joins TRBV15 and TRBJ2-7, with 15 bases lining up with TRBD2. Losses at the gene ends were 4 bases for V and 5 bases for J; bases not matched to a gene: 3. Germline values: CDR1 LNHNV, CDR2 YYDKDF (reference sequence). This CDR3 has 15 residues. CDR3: CATSTGTSGRNEQYF. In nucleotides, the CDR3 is TGTGCCACCAGCACCGGGACTAGCGGGAGGAACGAGCAGTACTTC.

DNA of the CDR3: TGTGCCAGCAGGTCGCCTAGTCGGCGCTACGAGCAGTACTTC. Its protein product is CASRSPSRRYEQYF. J is TRBJ2-7 and V is TRBV5-6; D is ambiguous. Deletions cut 5 bases from V and 3 bases from J, with 15 bases between. Germline CDR1 reads SGHDT; CDR2 reads YYEEEE. This CDR3 has 14 residues.

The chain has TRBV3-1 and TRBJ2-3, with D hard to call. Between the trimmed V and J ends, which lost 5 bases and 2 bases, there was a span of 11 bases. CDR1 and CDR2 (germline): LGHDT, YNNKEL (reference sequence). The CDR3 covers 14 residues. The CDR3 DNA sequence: TGTGCCAGCAGCGAGCTTTGGATCACAGATACGCAGTATTTT. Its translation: CASSELWITDTQYF.

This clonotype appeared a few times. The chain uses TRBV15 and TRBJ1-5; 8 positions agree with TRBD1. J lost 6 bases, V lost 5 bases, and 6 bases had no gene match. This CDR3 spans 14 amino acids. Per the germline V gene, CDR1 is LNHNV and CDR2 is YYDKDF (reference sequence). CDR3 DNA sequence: TGTGCCACCAGCTTGGCAGGGGGCAGTCAGCCCCAGCATTTT. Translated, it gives CATSLAGGSQPQHF.

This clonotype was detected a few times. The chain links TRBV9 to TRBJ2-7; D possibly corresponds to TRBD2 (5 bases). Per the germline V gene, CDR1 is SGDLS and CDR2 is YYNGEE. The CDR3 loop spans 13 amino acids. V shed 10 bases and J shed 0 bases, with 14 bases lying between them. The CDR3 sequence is CAGRRLSSYEQYF. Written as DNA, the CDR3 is TGTGCCGGACGGAGGTTGAGCTCCTACGAGCAGTACTTC. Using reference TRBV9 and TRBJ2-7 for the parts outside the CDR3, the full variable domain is DSGVTQTPKHLITATGQRVTLRCSPRSGDLSVYWYQQSLDQGLQFLIQYYNGEERAKGNILERFSAQQFPDLHSELNLSSLELGDSALYFCAGRRLSSYEQYFGPGTRLTVT.